This TCR beta chain was recovered during a study of T cell changes during pregnancy in multiple sclerosis. Method: immunoSEQ multiplex PCR; TCRdb's copy keeps in-frame clones and lacks some. The table has almost 55,000 clones, more than 75% seen once; the top ten hold approximately 3%. The V and J ends lost 4 bases and 1 base respectively, with 12 bases between them. In germline, CDR1 is SEHNR, CDR2 FQNEAQ (reference sequence). The CDR3 is 15 amino acids. Sequencing was performed on CD8+ T cells from peripheral blood mononuclear cells, taken before pregnancy. This TCR derives from a female donor with multiple sclerosis, enrolled in a pregnancy study. The chain uses TRBV7-9 and TRBJ2-3, with D hard to call. The CDR3 is CASSSIASGTDTQYF. The CDR3 DNA follows: TGTGCCAGCAGCTCGATCGCCTCGGGCACAGATACGCAGTATTTT. The full variable domain, rest sourced from reference TRBV7-9 and TRBJ2-3, is DTGVSQNPRHKITKRGQNVTFRCDPISEHNRLYWYRQTLGQGPEFLTYFQNEAQLEKSRLLSDRFSAERPKGSFSTLEIQRTEQGDSAMYLCASSSIASGTDTQYFGPGTRLTVL.